This passage covers 29 T cell receptor beta chains from one sample sequenced in a study of cytomegalovirus exposure and HLA in healthy donors. Both 60 Vbeta primers and 13 Jbeta primers went into the PCR. Method: immunoSEQ multiplex PCR; TCRdb's copy keeps in-frame clones and lacks some. The data show 90,000 to 110,000 clones, about 13% seen once. The sequencing sample was made of PBMCs. The receptors stem from a man aged 35-49 years in good health and CMV-seropositive.

This chain joins TRBV2 and TRBJ1-5; maybe TRBD1 (6 bases). Germline V gives CDR1 SNHLY, CDR2 FYNNEI. The CDR3 totals 16 residues. V lost 6 bases, J lost 1 base, and 16 bases lay in between. The CDR3 DNA sequence: TGTGCCAGCAGCCTACAGGGTTCGGCAAGCAATCAGCCCCAGCATTTT. It is translated as CASSLQGSASNQPQHF. Supplemented by reference TRBV2 and TRBJ1-5, the full variable domain reads EPEVTQTPSHQVTQMGQEVILRCVPISNHLYFYWYRQILGQKVEFLVSFYNNEISEKSEIFDDQFSVERPDGSNFTLKIRSTKLEDSAMYFCASSLQGSASNQPQHFGDGTRLSIL.

This clone was counted only a few times. Lacking the conserved final phenylalanine or tryptophan, this CDR3 likely reflects a read error. The CDR3 nucleotides read TGCGCCAGCAGCTTGAGGGGGAGAAGTAGGAACATTCAGTACCTC. Translated, it gives CASSLRGRSRNIQYL. This sequence joins TRBV5-1 and TRBJ2-4; a weak D match, TRBD1 (6 bases). CDR3 length: 15 amino acids. The germline V gene has CDR1 SGHRS and CDR2 YFSETQ. V lost 1 base and J 7 bases, leaving 15 bases between the germline ends.

This clone was observed a single time. This chain links TRBV11-3 with TRBJ2-1, with D maybe TRBD1 (6 bases). V was pared by 1 base and J by 9 bases, with 16 bases between. Germline V lookup: CDR1 SGHNT, CDR2 YENEEA. This CDR3 has 15 residues. CDR3 sequence: CASSLGGQLTFEQFF. The CDR3 bases are TGTGCCAGCAGCTTAGGGGGACAACTGACTTTTGAGCAGTTCTTC.

V and J are TRBV5-5 and TRBJ1-3; 10 bases are a match to TRBD1. CDR1 and CDR2 from the germline V gene are SGHKS and YYEKEE (reference sequence). The CDR3 is 16 residues long. Trimming removed 7 bases from V and 5 bases from J; junction bases left unmatched: 12. The CDR3: CASRLPGTGARNTIYF. The DNA of the CDR3 is TGTGCCAGCCGATTACCCGGGACAGGGGCTCGAAACACCATATATTTT.

The chain combines TRBV18 with TRBJ2-7, with a weak D call TRBD2 (5 bases). This CDR3 comprises 14 residues. Germline CDR1 is KGHSH and CDR2 is LQKENI. V was clipped by 4 bases and J by 3 bases, with 13 bases between them. CDR3 DNA: TGTGCCAGCTCACGGGATAGCGTCAGCTACGAGCAGTACTTC. Encoded protein: CASSRDSVSYEQYF.

This clone was counted only a few times. This rearrangement joins TRBV27 to TRBJ1-2; 9 positions match TRBD1. The trim removed 6 bases at V and 4 bases at J, leaving 12 bases unmatched. Germline values: CDR1 MNHEY, CDR2 SMNVEV (reference sequence). CDR3 length: 16 residues. The CDR3 sequence is CASSAYSGTGIYGYTF. The CDR3 bases are TGTGCCAGCAGCGCTTATTCCGGGACAGGGATCTATGGCTACACCTTC.

This clone occurred a few times. The chain recombines TRBV19 with TRBJ1-5, with 7 positions matching TRBD1. V lost 3 bases, J lost 2 bases, and 1 base stayed unmatched. The CDR3 totals 14 residues. The germline gives CDR1 LNHDA, CDR2 SQIVND (reference sequence). DNA of the CDR3: TGTGCCAGTAGTATCGGGACAGGCAATCAGCCCCAGCATTTT. This translates into CASSIGTGNQPQHF.

The sample holds a few counts of this clone. The V gene is TRBV5-1, the J gene TRBJ1-1, with TRBD1 matching 7 bases. V shed 0 bases and J 1 base; nucleotides not matched to a gene: 3. The CDR3 totals 15 residues. CDR1 is SGHRS and CDR2 is YFSETQ in the germline V gene. CDR3 nucleotides: TGCGCCAGCAGCTTGGCCACAGGGGAGAACACTGAAGCTTTCTTT. Translated: CASSLATGENTEAFF.

This clone was picked up a small number of times. The V gene is TRBV18, the J gene TRBJ1-1; weak D call: TRBD1 (6 bases). The germline CDR1 and CDR2 sequences are KGHSH and LQKENI. The CDR3 contains 14 residues. V lost 6 bases and J 0 bases, leaving 11 bases between the germline ends. The CDR3 DNA is TGTGCCAGCTCCCACAGGGACATGAACACTGAAGCTTTCTTT. Translation: CASSHRDMNTEAFF. The complete variable domain, with remaining parts taken from reference TRBV18 and TRBJ1-1, reads NAGVMQNPRHLVRRRGQEARLRCSPMKGHSHVYWYRQLPEEGLKFMVYLQKENIIDESGMPKERFSAEFPKEGPSILRIQQVVRGDSAAYFCASSHRDMNTEAFFGQGTRLTVV.

The V and J genes are TRBV9 and TRBJ1-2, with TRBD1 matching over 7 bases. Per germline, CDR1 SGDLS and CDR2 YYNGEE. The CDR3 covers 14 residues. Trimming at V came to 3 bases and at J to 3 bases, leaving 5 bases not matched to a gene. CDR3 region: CASSALGGYYGYTF. CDR3 DNA: TGTGCCAGCAGCGCTCTAGGGGGCTACTATGGCTACACCTTC.

This clone was seen only a few times. This chain links TRBV29-1 with TRBJ1-1; D perhaps matches TRBD1 (6 bases). Germline V lookup: CDR1 SQVTM, CDR2 ANQGSEA. V lost 5 bases and J lost 4, with 14 bases in between. The CDR3 contains 13 residues. The CDR3 region is CSVLGTSATEAFF. CDR3 nucleotides: TGCAGCGTTCTTGGGACATCGGCCACTGAAGCTTTCTTT.

This rearrangement joins TRBV5-6 to TRBJ1-1, with TRBD1 matching over 9 bases. Trimming removed 0 bases from V and 7 bases from J; junction bases left unmatched: 7. From germline, CDR1 is SGHDT and CDR2 YYEEEE. This CDR3 region has 15 residues. CDR3 in amino acids: CASSLGGTGPYEAFF. The CDR3 bases are TGTGCCAGCAGCTTGGGAGGGACAGGGCCCTATGAAGCTTTCTTT.

This clone was seen more than once but under ten times. The CDR3 DNA is TGTGCCAGTGGGACAGGGGGCGCCTACGAGCAGTACTTC. This gives the protein CASGTGGAYEQYF. This chain connects TRBV27 to TRBJ2-7; 12 nucleotides agree with TRBD1. Germline V gives CDR1 MNHEY, CDR2 SMNVEV (reference sequence). The CDR3 runs 13 residues. V gave up 9 bases and J gave up 2 bases; unmatched junction bases: 2.

Only a few counts were recorded for this clone. The J gene is TRBJ2-1, the V gene TRBV12-5; 9 bases match TRBD2. After removal of 5 bases from V and 7 bases from J, the junction contained 12 bases not matched to a gene. This CDR3 has 16 amino acids. CDR1 is LGHNT, CDR2 FRNRAP, per germline. This chain's CDR3 is CASGPPIAGDPNEQFF. The CDR3 DNA is TGTGCTAGTGGTCCGCCTATAGCGGGGGATCCGAATGAGCAGTTCTTC.

The chain combines TRBV18 with TRBJ2-3; perhaps TRBD1 as D (6 bases). CDR1 and CDR2 from the germline V gene are KGHSH and LQKENI. Trimming pared 3 bases from V and 6 bases from J, leaving 13 bases between. The CDR3 loop spans 14 amino acids. The CDR3 loop is CASSPRSQGDTQYF. In nucleotides, the CDR3 is TGTGCCAGCTCACCTAGATCCCAGGGGGATACGCAGTATTTT.

The V call is TRBV11-2, the J call TRBJ2-1; TRBD1 matches 11 bases. The CDR3 has 15 residues. J gave up 5 bases and V 5 bases, and 5 bases lay outside the gene matches. Germline CDR1 and CDR2: SGHAT and FQNNGV. CDR3 DNA sequence: TGTGCCAGCAGCGCCCGGGACAGGGGGGACAATGAGCAGTTCTTC. Translated, it gives CASSARDRGDNEQFF.

J is TRBJ1-2 and V is TRBV6-5; D gene ambiguous. V lost 0 bases and J 4 bases, leaving 15 bases between the germline ends. CDR3 length equals 16 residues. Germline V gene data show CDR1 as MNHEY and CDR2 as SVGAGI. Written as DNA, the CDR3 is TGTGCCAGCAGTTACTCGAACGCGGGTTCAGGCTATGGCTACACCTTC. Encoded protein: CASSYSNAGSGYGYTF.

This clone showed up just a few times. The CDR3 nucleotides are TGTGCCAGCAGCGCTGCCCGGGACAGGGGCATCGCTGGGGCCAACGTCCTGACTTTC. It codes for CASSAARDRGIAGANVLTF. The chain has TRBV2 and TRBJ2-6; 10 bases are a match to TRBD1. V dropped 6 bases and J dropped 2; count of bases not matched to a gene: 13. The CDR3 is 19 amino acids. In germline, CDR1 is SNHLY, CDR2 FYNNEI.

This clone was detected only a few times. The chain employs TRBV7-6 and TRBJ1-4, with TRBD1 as a possible D gene (5 bases). V shed 5 bases and J shed 7 bases, with 17 bases lying between them. From germline, CDR1 is SGHVS and CDR2 FNYEAQ. The CDR3 totals 15 residues. CDR3: CASSPSPQGFEKLFF. The CDR3 nucleotides read TGTGCCAGCAGCCCGTCCCCCCAGGGTTTTGAAAAACTGTTTTTT.

The genes are TRBV6-1 and TRBJ2-4, with a weak D call TRBD2 (7 bases). Trimming stripped 4 bases from V and 8 bases from J, with 15 bases between. Germline lookup yields CDR1 MNHNS and CDR2 SASEGT. The CDR3 has 14 residues. The CDR3 nucleotides read TGTGCCAGCAGTGTGGGGGGGGGCCTGGACATTCAGTACTTC. Translation gives CASSVGGGLDIQYF.

The chain is built from TRBV2 and TRBJ2-7; the match to TRBD2 covers 14 bases. Trimming removed 9 bases from V and 5 bases from J; junction bases left unmatched: 3. Germline lookup yields CDR1 SNHLY and CDR2 FYNNEI. The CDR3 is made up of 13 amino acids. The CDR3 protein is CARGTSGSDEQYF. The CDR3 coding sequence is TGTGCCAGGGGGACTAGCGGGAGCGACGAGCAGTACTTC.

This clone appeared a few times. The chain uses TRBV5-4 and TRBJ1-4; D is possibly TRBD1 (5 bases). Germline lookup yields CDR1 SGHNT and CDR2 YYREEE (reference sequence). Deletions cut 0 bases from V and 4 bases from J, with 10 bases between. This CDR3 comprises 15 residues. The CDR3 reads CASSLDQGLNEKLFF. DNA of the CDR3: TGTGCCAGCAGCTTGGATCAGGGCCTTAATGAAAAACTGTTTTTT.

This clone came up a few times. The chain is built from TRBV21-1 and TRBJ1-4. TRBV21-1 is flagged as a pseudogene. This CDR3 comprises 15 residues. This CDR3 reads CASSAAGATNEKLFF. The DNA for the CDR3 is TGTGCCAGCAGCGCGGCCGGGGCAACTAATGAAAAACTGTTTTTT.

The rearrangement joins TRBV7-2 to TRBJ2-2; D is possibly TRBD2 (6 bases). V was pared by 6 bases and J by 7 bases, with 15 bases between. Germline V gives CDR1 SGHTA, CDR2 FQGNSA. The CDR3 contains 14 residues. The CDR3 DNA follows: TGTGCCAGCAGAGGGGAGGCCCGGGGCGGGGAGCTGTTTTTT. This encodes CASRGEARGGELFF. Combining the CDR3 with reference TRBV7-2 and TRBJ2-2 gives the whole variable domain GAGVSQSPSNKVTEKGKDVELRCDPISGHTALYWYRQSLGQGLEFLIYFQGNSAPDKSGLPSDRFSAERTGGSVSTLTIQRTQQEDSAVYLCASRGEARGGELFFGEGSRLTVL.

This clone turned up a few times. The chain joins TRBV28 to TRBJ1-5; 8 bases match TRBD1. The CDR3 spans 15 residues. Germline CDR1 reads MDHEN; CDR2 reads SYDVKM. Germline trimming cut 4 bases from V and 0 bases from J; bases unmatched to any gene: 2. This CDR3 reads CASSWDRYSNQPQHF. The CDR3 bases are TGTGCCAGCAGTTGGGACAGGTATAGCAATCAGCCCCAGCATTTT.

In its sample, this clone was seen a few times. The rearrangement uses TRBV28 and TRBJ2-3; 10 positions agree with TRBD2. The CDR3 has 18 amino acids. V shed 3 bases, J shed 2 bases, and the junction held 11 bases outside the gene matches. Per the germline V gene, CDR1 is MDHEN and CDR2 is SYDVKM. The CDR3 DNA sequence: TGTGCCAGCAGTTTGGTGACCGGGACTAGCGTAGTCACAGATACGCAGTATTTT. Translated, it gives CASSLVTGTSVVTDTQYF.

The chain employs TRBV4-3 and TRBJ1-2; D is perhaps TRBD1 (6 bases). Germline CDR1 is LGHNA and CDR2 is YSLEER. The V end lost 5 bases, the J end lost 0 bases, and 16 bases lay between the germline ends. This CDR3 has 16 residues. CDR3 residues: CASSAPARGANYGYTF. CDR3 sequence (DNA): TGCGCCAGCAGCGCGCCAGCCAGGGGAGCTAACTATGGCTACACCTTC.

This chain connects TRBV28 to TRBJ1-1, with D perhaps TRBD1 (5 bases). Germline CDR1 reads MDHEN; CDR2 reads SYDVKM. V was clipped by 2 bases and J by 0 bases, with 13 bases between them. This CDR3 has 16 residues. This chain's CDR3 is CASSLQGFTMNTEAFF. CDR3 nucleotides: TGTGCCAGCAGTTTACAGGGTTTTACCATGAACACTGAAGCTTTCTTT.

This chain connects TRBV29-1 to TRBJ1-1; 10 bases match TRBD1. V shed 6 bases and J 6 bases; nucleotides not matched to a gene: 7. Germline V gene sequence: CDR1 SQVTM, CDR2 ANQGSEA. The CDR3 runs to 13 residues. The CDR3: CSVPRTGGSEAFF. CDR3 DNA: TGCAGCGTCCCTCGGACAGGGGGTTCTGAAGCTTTCTTT.